The rows below give T cell receptor beta chains drawn from one sample of a study of graft-versus-host responses after intestinal transplantation. These TCRs are of unknown antigen specificity. TCRdb keeps only in-frame clones here, not all; method: immunoSEQ multiplex PCR. The sample comprises some 92,000 clones, around 90% of which are singletons, and around 0.33% rests with the top ten. Specimen: unstimulated CD4+ T cells sorted from spleen or lymph node cells, collected before intestinal transplant. All receptors derive from a human donor who received an intestinal transplant. The CDR3 runs from the conserved cysteine through the conserved F or W. D genes are given only for firm matches. Not all rows give a size; the values are once, few, many and, for expanded clones, a class.

V,size,D,CDR3
TRBV18,.,.,CASSSQGDWGTDTQYF
TRBV7-9,.,.,CASSLQGYDYNEQFF
TRBV19,.,TRBD1,CASSSTRRDRGGEQYF
TRBV28,.,.,CASRPGPADTQYF
TRBV6-5,.,.,CASSYDLTYEQYF
TRBV7-2,.,TRBD2,CASSYRTSGRGPYNEQFF
TRBV7-3,.,TRBD2,CASSRTSGTSSYNEQFF
TRBV18,once,.,CASSQAGNAETQYF
TRBV15,.,.,CATSRVPNEKLFF
TRBV29-1,.,.,CSVPPGTPYNEQFF
TRBV5-1,.,.,CASRQKLYEQYF
TRBV5-1,.,.,CASSLGDRSGNTIYF
TRBV15,.,.,CATSRAVGNQPQHF
TRBV25-1,.,.,CASRDGGNYGYTF
TRBV2,.,.,CASSEKVGASPLHF
TRBV7-2,.,.,CASSWTRYNEQFF
TRBV14,.,.,CASSQVGRLNTGELFF
TRBV19,.,TRBD1,CASTERTGPFYGYTF
TRBV18,.,TRBD1,CASSRTGGATNEKLFF
TRBV28,.,.,CASSLLDGNTEAFF
TRBV30,.,.,CAWRGQGLSFTRTEAFF
TRBV9,once,TRBD2,CASSVVAGGGNEQFF
TRBV6-1,.,.,CASRERVPPQFVIDEQFF
TRBV5-1,few,.,CASSYSGTYSGNTIYF
TRBV6-1,.,TRBD1,CASSAGGRTGGNQPQHF
TRBV5-6,once,TRBD1,CASSLLTGRNNQPQHF
TRBV30,.,TRBD1,CAWSTTGFTEAFF
TRBV6-5,.,.,CASTSRVGEQYF
TRBV18,.,.,CASSPLLASTDTQYF
TRBV4-1,.,.,CASSQDPGPGNTIYF
TRBV7-9,once,.,CASRNPGGWGRSTDTQYF
TRBV5-1,.,TRBD1,CASRRQGKANSYNEQFF
TRBV7-9,.,.,CASSLAGLDTEAFF
TRBV19,once,.,CASSIQGIYGYTF
TRBV30,.,.,CAWSLVGARYNTGELFF
TRBV14,.,.,CASSPGGQGSTGELFF
TRBV5-8,.,TRBD1,CASNSGTGYSYEQYF
TRBV15,.,TRBD2,CATSRERERRDNEQFF
TRBV14,once,.,CASSRVGRLTGELFF
TRBV18,once,TRBD1,CASSPLLRTGDNQPQHF
TRBV6-5,once,.,CASSYSGTSIGDTQYF
TRBV2,once,.,CASVRGSVNYGYTF
TRBV9,.,.,CASSGGIYGYTF
TRBV5-1,.,TRBD2,CASSPIAGGPEETQYF
TRBV6-5,.,TRBD1,CASSAGTVYGYTF
TRBV30,.,.,CAWSGLREGTYGYTF
TRBV5-6,.,TRBD1,CASSPPTGMNTEAFF
TRBV14,.,.,CASSQVRGIPYEQYF
TRBV2,.,TRBD1,CASTRDRAYEQYF
TRBV21-1,.,.,CASSKSGTSGGSTDTQYF
TRBV11-2,.,TRBD2,CASRTSAGELFF
TRBV5-1,.,TRBD2,CASSLAREGSTDTQYF
TRBV30,.,TRBD2,CAWSRTSGRTGELFF
TRBV5-1,.,.,CASSLATTTGELFF
TRBV7-9,.,TRBD2,CATQRGSSYEQYF
TRBV2,.,TRBD1,CASSLGQGRGYTF
TRBV9,few,.,CASKTGPTNTGELFF
TRBV27,.,.,CASSPWQGLNYGYTF
TRBV2,.,.,CASRAQEGYGYTF
TRBV7-8,once,.,CASTLLHTEAFF